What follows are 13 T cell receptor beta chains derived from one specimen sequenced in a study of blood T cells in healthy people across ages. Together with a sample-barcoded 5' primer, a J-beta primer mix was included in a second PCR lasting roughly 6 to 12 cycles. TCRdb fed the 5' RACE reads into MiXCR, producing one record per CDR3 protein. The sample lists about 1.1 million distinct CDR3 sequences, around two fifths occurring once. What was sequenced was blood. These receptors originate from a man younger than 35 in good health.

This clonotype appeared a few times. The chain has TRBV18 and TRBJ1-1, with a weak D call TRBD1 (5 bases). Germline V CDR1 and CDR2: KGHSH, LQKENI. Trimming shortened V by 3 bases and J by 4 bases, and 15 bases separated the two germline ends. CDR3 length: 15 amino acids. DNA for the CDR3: TGTGCCAGCTCACCGGTCAGAGGGGATAGCACTGAAGCTTTCTTT. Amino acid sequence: CASSPVRGDSTEAFF.

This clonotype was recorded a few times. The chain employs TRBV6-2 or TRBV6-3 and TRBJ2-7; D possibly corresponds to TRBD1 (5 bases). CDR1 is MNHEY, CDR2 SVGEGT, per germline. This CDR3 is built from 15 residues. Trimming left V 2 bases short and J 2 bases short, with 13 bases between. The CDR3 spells CASSYTGHETYEQYF. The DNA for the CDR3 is TGTGCCAGCAGTTACACTGGACACGAGACCTACGAGCAGTACTTC.

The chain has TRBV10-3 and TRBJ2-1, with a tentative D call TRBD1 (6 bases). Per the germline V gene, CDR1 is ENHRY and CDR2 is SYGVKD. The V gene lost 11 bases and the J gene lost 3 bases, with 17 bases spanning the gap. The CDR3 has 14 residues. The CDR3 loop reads CAVLRDINYNEQFF. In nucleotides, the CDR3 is TGTGCCGTCCTCCGGGACATTAACTACAATGAGCAGTTCTTC.

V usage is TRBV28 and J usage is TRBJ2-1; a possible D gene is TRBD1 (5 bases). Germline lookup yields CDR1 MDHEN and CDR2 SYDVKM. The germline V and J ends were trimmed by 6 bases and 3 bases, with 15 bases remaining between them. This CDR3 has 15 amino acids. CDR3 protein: CASSPTDTRYNEQFF. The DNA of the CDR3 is TGTGCCAGCAGCCCGACAGACACCCGCTACAATGAGCAGTTCTTC. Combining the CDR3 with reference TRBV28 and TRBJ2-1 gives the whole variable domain DVKVTQSSRYLVKRTGEKVFLECVQDMDHENMFWYRQDPGLGLRLIYFSYDVKMKEKGDIPEGYSVSREKKERFSLILESASTNQTSMYLCASSPTDTRYNEQFFGPGTRLTVL.

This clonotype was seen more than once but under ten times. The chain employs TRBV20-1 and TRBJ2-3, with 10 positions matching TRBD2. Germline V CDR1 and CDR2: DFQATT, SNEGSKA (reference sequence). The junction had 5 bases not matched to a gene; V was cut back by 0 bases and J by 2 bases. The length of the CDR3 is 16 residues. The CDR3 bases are TGCAGTGCTAGAGACCCGAGCGGGGGGGCCACAGATACGCAGTATTTT. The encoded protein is CSARDPSGGATDTQYF.

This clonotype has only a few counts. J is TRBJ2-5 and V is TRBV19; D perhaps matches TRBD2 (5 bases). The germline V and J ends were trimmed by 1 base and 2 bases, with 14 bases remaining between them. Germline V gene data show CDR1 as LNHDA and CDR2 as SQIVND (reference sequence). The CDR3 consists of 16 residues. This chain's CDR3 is CASSIVVADYQETQYF. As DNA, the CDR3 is TGTGCCAGTAGTATAGTGGTTGCAGACTATCAAGAGACCCAGTACTTC.

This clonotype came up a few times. CDR3 amino acids: CSASKQGTIDGYGYTF. DNA of the CDR3: TGCAGTGCTAGTAAGCAGGGGACTATTGATGGCTATGGCTACACCTTC. V gene TRBV20-1 combines with J gene TRBJ1-2; possibly TRBD1 for D (6 bases). V was trimmed by 3 bases and J by 4 bases, leaving 21 bases between them. This CDR3 has 16 amino acids. The germline V gene encodes CDR1 DFQATT and CDR2 SNEGSKA (reference sequence).

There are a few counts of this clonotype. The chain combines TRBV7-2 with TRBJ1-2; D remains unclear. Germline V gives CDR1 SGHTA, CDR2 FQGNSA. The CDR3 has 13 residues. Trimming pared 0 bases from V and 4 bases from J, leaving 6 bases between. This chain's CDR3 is CASSLAEGYGYTF. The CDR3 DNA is TGTGCCAGCAGCTTAGCGGAGGGCTATGGCTACACCTTC.

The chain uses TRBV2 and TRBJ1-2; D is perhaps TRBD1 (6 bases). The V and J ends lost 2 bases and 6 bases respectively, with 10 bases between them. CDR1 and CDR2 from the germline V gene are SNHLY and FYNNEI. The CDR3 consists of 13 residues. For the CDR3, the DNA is TGTGCCAGCAGTGAAACAGGGAGGCATGGCTACACCTTC. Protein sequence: CASSETGRHGYTF.

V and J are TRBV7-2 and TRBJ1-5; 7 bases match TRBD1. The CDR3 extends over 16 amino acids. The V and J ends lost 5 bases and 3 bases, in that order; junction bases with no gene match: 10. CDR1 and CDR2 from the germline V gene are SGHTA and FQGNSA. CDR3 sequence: CASSLNPTGTNQPQHF. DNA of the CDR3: TGTGCCAGCAGCCTCAATCCGACAGGGACCAATCAGCCCCAGCATTTT.

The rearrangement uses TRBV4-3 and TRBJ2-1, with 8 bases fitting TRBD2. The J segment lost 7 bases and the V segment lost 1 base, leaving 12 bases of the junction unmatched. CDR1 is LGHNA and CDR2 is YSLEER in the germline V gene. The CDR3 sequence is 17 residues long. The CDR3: CASSQGIQAGASNEQFF. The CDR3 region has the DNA TGCGCCAGCAGCCAAGGTATACAAGCGGGGGCTTCAAATGAGCAGTTCTTC.

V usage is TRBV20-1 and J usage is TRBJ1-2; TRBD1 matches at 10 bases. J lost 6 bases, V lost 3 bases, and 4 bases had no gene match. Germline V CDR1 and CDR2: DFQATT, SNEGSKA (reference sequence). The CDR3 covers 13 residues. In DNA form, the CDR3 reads TGCAGTGCTAGGGACAGGGGGATCGATGGCTACACCTTC. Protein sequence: CSARDRGIDGYTF.

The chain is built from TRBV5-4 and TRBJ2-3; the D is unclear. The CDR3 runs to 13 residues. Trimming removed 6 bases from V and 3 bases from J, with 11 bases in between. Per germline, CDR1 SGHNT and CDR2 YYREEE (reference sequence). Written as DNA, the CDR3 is TGTGCCAGCATCGACCCACTGACAGATACGCAGTATTTT. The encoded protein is CASIDPLTDTQYF. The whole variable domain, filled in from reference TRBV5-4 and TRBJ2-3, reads ETGVTQSPTHLIKTRGQQVTLRCSSQSGHNTVSWYQQALGQGPQFIFQYYREEENGRGNFPPRFSGLQFPNYSSELNVNALELDDSALYLCASIDPLTDTQYFGPGTRLTVL.